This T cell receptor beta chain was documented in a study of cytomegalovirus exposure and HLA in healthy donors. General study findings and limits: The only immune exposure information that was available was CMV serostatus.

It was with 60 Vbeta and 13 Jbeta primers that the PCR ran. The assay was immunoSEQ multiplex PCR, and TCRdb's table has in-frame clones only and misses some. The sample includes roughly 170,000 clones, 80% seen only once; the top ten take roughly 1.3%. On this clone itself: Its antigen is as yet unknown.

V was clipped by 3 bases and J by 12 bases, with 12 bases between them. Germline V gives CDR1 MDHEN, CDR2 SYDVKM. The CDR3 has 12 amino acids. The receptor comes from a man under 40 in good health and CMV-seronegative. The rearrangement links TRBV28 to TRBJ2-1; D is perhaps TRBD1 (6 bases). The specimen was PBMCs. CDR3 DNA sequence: TGTGCCAGCAGTTTCACCCAGGGGCTGCAGTTCTTC. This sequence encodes CASSFTQGLQFF. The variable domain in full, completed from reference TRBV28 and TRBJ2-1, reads DVKVTQSSRYLVKRTGEKVFLECVQDMDHENMFWYRQDPGLGLRLIYFSYDVKMKEKGDIPEGYSVSREKKERFSLILESASTNQTSMYLCASSFTQGLQFFGPGTRLTVL.